This note documents a single T cell receptor (beta chain) sequence. Its specificity is not known. The sample originates from a study of beta chain features in type 1 diabetes. Whole-study context: Patients shared similar age, gender and cell yields with healthy donors. Study results and limitations: Shorter TCRB CDR3s, moderately but significantly so, were found in Type 1 diabetes patients in all four CD4+ subsets. A pattern of fewer insertions and more deletions at VDJ junctions was seen in type 1 diabetes patients. Patients showed naive, central memory and Treg TCRB repertoires that appeared more similar than those of healthy donors.

Germline loops: CDR1 SGDLS, CDR2 YYNGEE. This CDR3 comprises 15 residues. Unmatched junction bases numbered 11, after V lost 4 bases and J lost 7 bases. Post-sort purity exceeded 95% for all sorted populations. Expressed TCRB transcripts were sequenced, since all the RNA that had been isolated was reverse transcribed. Here immunoSEQ multiplex PCR was the method, and the copy in TCRdb shows in-frame clones only, minus some. Of about 27,000 clones listed, around three fifths are singletons. The sample taken for sequencing was Tregs from blood. The origin of this receptor is a woman aged 18-29 years with type 1 diabetes. The chain combines TRBV9 with TRBJ2-1; 7 positions match TRBD1. CDR3 sequence reads: CASSQAGGKMNEQFF. CDR3 nucleotides: TGTGCCAGCAGCCAGGCAGGGGGTAAGATGAATGAGCAGTTCTTC.